This TCR beta chain is from a study of early T cells in non-severe SARS-CoV-2 infection. Study overall: RNA in bulk from unsorted whole blood was sequenced, and chains were unpaired.

As part of library construction, unique molecular identifiers were attached to individual cDNA molecules. TCRdb fed the 5' RACE reads into MiXCR, producing one record per CDR3 protein. The sample yields tens of thousands of distinct CDR3 sequences, about 2.9% seen once. This clonotype showed up many times. What it binds is not known. General study points: Comparison of clonotypes with VDJdb favored anti-spike CD8 responses while missing private and CD4 specificities.

The germline gives CDR1 SGHVS, CDR2 FNYEAQ. CDR3 length equals 14 residues. V shed 5 bases, J shed 7 bases, and the junction held 3 bases outside the gene matches. The rearrangement joins TRBV7-6 to TRBJ1-6, with 9 bases fitting TRBD1. The receptor was derived from an adult who was a healthcare worker with PCR-confirmed SARS-CoV-2 infection or an uninfected control (not recorded which). Sequencing was performed on whole blood. As DNA, the CDR3 is TGTGCCAGCAGCGAAGGACAGGGGAATTCACCCCTCCACTTT. Its protein product is CASSEGQGNSPLHF.